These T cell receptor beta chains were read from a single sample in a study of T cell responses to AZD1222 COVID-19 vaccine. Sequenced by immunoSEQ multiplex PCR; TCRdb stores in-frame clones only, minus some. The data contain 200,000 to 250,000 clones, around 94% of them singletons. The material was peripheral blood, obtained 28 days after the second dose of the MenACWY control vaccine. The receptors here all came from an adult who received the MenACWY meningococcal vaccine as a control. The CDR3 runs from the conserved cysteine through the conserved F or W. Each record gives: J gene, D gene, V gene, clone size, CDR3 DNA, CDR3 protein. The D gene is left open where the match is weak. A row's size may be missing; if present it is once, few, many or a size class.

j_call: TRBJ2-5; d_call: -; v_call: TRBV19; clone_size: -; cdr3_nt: TGTGCCAGTAGTATATGGTCAGGAGGGGACCAAGAGACCCAGTACTTC; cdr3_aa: CASSIWSGGDQETQYF
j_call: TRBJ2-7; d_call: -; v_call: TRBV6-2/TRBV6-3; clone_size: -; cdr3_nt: TGTGCCAGCAGCAGAGGGAATGGCTACGAGCAGTACTTC; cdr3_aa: CASSRGNGYEQYF
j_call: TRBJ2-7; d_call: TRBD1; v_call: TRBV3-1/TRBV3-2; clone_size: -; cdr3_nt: TGTGCCAGCAGCCTCGGACAGGGGGACTACGAGCAGTACTTC; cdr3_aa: CASSLGQGDYEQYF
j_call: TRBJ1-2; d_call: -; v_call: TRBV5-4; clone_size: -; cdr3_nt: TGTGCCAGCAGCTTAGACACGTCCAGAGCTAACTATGGCTACACCTTC; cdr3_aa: CASSLDTSRANYGYTF
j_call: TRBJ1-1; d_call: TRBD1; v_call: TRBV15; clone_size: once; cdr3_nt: TGTGCCACCAGCGGACAGGGGCTGGGGAACACTGAAGCTTTCTTT; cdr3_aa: CATSGQGLGNTEAFF
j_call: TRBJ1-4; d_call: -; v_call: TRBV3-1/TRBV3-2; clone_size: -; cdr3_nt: TGTGCCAGCAGCCAAGGGGGGGGGCGGCCTAATAATGAAAAACTGTTTTTT; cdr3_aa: CASSQGGGRPNNEKLFF
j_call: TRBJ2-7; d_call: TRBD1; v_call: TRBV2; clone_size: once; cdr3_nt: TGTGCCAGCAGTGCCGACAGGGTGTCCTACGAGCAGTACTTC; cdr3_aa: CASSADRVSYEQYF
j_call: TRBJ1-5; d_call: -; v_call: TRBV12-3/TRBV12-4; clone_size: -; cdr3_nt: TGTGCCAGCAGCTCGGGGCATCAGCCCCAGCATTTT; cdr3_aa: CASSSGHQPQHF
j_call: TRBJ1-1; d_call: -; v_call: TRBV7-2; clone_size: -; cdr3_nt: TGTGCCAGCAGCTCCACGAGTGTTATGTCCACTGAAGCTTTCTTT; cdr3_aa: CASSSTSVMSTEAFF
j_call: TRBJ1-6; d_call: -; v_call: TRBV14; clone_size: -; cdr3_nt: TGTGCCAGCAGTCCTACCACGGGGCCACCCCTCCACTTT; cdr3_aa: CASSPTTGPPLHF
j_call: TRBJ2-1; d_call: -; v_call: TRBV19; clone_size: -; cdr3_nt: TGTGCCAGTAGTATCTCCGGCTATGAGCAGTTCTTC; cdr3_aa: CASSISGYEQFF
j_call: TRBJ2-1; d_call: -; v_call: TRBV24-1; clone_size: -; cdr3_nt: TGTGCCACCGGACCCGGGACAAACAATGAGCAGTTCTTC; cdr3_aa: CATGPGTNNEQFF
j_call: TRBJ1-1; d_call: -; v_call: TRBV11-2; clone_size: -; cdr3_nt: TGTGCCAGCAGCTTAGTAGGGGGGGACACTGAAGCTTTCTTT; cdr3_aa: CASSLVGGDTEAFF
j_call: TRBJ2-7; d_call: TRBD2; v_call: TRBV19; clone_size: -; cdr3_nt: TGTGCCAGTAGTGAAAGCGGGGGCTACGAGCAGTACTTC; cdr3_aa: CASSESGGYEQYF
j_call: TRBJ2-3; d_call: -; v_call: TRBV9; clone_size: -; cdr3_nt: TGTGCCAGCAGCCCGGTCGGGGATACGCAGTATTTT; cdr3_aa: CASSPVGDTQYF
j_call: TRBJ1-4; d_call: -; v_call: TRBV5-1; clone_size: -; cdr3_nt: TGCGCCAGCAGCTTGGCGGGGGCGCCTGAAAAACTGTTTTTT; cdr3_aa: CASSLAGAPEKLFF
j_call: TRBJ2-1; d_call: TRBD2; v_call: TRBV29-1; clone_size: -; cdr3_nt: TGCAGCGTTGAACAAAGCGGGAGGGTTTACAATGAGCAGTTCTTC; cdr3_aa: CSVEQSGRVYNEQFF
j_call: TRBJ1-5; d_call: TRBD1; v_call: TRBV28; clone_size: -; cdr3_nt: TGTGCCAGCAGCAGCCCTGAGGGACAGGGGGGTTGGAGCAATCAGCCCCAGCATTTT; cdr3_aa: CASSSPEGQGGWSNQPQHF
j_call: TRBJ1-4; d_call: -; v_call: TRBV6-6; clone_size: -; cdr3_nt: TGTGCCAGCAGCCGTTCAGACGGGGCTGCAAATGAAAAACTGTTTTTT; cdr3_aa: CASSRSDGAANEKLFF
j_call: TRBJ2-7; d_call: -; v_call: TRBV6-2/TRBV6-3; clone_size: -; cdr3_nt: TGTGCCAGCAGCGTAACTTCGACGGGTTCCTACGAGCAGTACTTC; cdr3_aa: CASSVTSTGSYEQYF
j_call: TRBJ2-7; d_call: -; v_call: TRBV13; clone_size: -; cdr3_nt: TGTGCCAGCAGCTCCCGGGACAAGAAATACGAGCAGTACTTC; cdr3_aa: CASSSRDKKYEQYF
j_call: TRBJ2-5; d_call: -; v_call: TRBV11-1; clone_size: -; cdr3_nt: TGTGCCAGCAGCTTAGGCAAAGAGACCCAGTACTTC; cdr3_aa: CASSLGKETQYF
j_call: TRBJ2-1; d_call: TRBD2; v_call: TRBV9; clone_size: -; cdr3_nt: TGTGCCAGCAGCCCCCAGCGGGATCGGCGTCTCAATGAGCAGTTCTTC; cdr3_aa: CASSPQRDRRLNEQFF
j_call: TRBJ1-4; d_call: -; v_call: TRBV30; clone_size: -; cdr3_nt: TGTGCCTGGACAGATAATGAAAAACTGTTTTTT; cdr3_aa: CAWTDNEKLFF
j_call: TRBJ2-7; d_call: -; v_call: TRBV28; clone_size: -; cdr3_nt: TGTGCCAGCAGTTTATGGCCCTCCAGACCCGGAGCGACCTACGAGCAGTACTTC; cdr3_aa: CASSLWPSRPGATYEQYF
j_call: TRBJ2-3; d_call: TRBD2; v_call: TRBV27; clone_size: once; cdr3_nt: TGTGCCAGCTCGCTGGCTAGCGGGAGGGGGGTTTATACGCAGTATTTT; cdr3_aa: CASSLASGRGVYTQYF
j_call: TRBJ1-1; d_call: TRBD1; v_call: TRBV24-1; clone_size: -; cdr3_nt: TGTGCCACCAGTGCGGGACAGGGAGGGTTGACTGAAGCTTTCTTT; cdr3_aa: CATSAGQGGLTEAFF
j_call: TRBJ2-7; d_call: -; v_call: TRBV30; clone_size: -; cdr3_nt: TGTGCCTGGAGTGTAGAGGGGCCCTACGAGCAGTACTTC; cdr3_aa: CAWSVEGPYEQYF
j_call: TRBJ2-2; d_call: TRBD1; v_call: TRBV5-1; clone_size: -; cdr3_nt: TGCGCCAGCAGCTATGACAGGGCTTACACCGGGGAGCTGTTTTTT; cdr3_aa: CASSYDRAYTGELFF
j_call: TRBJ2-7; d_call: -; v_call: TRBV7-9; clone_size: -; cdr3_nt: TGTGCCAGCAGCTTAGTGGGGGGGCCGGGGGAGCAGTACTTC; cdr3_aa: CASSLVGGPGEQYF
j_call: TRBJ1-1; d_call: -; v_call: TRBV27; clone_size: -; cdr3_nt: TGTGCCAGCAGTGCGAGTAGGAACACTGAAGCTTTCTTT; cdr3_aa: CASSASRNTEAFF
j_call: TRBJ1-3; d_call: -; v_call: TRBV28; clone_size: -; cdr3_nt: TGTGCCAGCATAGGGGCGGGGGTCGTTTTTGGAAACACCATATATTTT; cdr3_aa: CASIGAGVVFGNTIYF
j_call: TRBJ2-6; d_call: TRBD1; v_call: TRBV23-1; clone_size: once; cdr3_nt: TGCGCCAGCAGTTACAGGGGGGTCTCTGGGGCCAACGTCCTGACTTTC; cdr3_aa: CASSYRGVSGANVLTF
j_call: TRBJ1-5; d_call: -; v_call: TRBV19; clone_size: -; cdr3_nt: TGTGCCAGTAGTATGGGGCCCTATAGCAATCAGCCCCAGCATTTT; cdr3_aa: CASSMGPYSNQPQHF
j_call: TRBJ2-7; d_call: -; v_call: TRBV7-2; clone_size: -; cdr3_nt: TGTGCCAGCAGCTTAGGGCTAGACTACGAGCAGTACTTC; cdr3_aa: CASSLGLDYEQYF
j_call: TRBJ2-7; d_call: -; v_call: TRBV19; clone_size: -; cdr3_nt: TGTGCCAGTAGCAACCTAGGAGAGCAGTACTTC; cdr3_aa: CASSNLGEQYF
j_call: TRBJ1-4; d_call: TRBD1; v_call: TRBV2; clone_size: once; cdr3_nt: TGTGCCAGCAGTGAAGCCCCGGGACAGGATGAAAAACTGTTTTTT; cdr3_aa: CASSEAPGQDEKLFF
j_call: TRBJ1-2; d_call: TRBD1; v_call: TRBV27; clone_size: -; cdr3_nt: TGTGCCAGCAGCCGAGACAGGGGGTCTTTCTATGGCTACACCTTC; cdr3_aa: CASSRDRGSFYGYTF
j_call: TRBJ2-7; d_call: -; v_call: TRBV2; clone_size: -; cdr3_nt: TGTGCCAGCACCAAGACCCTGCGGGACCTAAAAGTGCAGTACTTC; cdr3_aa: CASTKTLRDLKVQYF
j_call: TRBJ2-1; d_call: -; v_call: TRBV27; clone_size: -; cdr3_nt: TGTGCCAGCAGTTTAGGGAACGCGAATGAGCAGTTCTTC; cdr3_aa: CASSLGNANEQFF
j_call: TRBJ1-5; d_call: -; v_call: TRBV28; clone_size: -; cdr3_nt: TGTGCCAGCAGTTTTCCCCTCAGCAGGGATAACAATCAGCCCCAGCATTTT; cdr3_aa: CASSFPLSRDNNQPQHF
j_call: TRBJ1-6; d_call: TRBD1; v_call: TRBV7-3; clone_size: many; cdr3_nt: TGTGCCAGCAGCGAAGGGGGGACAGGACCTTTTAATTCACCCCTCCACTTT; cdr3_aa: CASSEGGTGPFNSPLHF
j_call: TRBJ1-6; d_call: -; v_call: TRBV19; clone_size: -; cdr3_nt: TGTGCCAGTAGTATTCCGGAGTCCTATAATTCACCCCTCCACTTT; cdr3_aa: CASSIPESYNSPLHF
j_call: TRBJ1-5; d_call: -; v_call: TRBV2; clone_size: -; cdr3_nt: TGTGCCAGCCATCGGGAGCGGAATCAGCCCCAGCATTTT; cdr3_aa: CASHRERNQPQHF